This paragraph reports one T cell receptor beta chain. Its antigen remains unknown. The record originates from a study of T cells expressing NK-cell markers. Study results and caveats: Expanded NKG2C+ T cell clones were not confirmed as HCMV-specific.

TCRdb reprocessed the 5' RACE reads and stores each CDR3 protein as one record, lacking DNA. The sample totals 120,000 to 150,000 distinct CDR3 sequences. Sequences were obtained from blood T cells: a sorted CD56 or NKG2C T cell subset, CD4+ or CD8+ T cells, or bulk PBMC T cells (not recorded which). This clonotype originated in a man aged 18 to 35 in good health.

The CDR3 loop is CASQEGRETQYF. The J gene is TRBJ2-5, the V gene TRBV12-3 or TRBV12-4; TCRdb indicates TRBD2, and absent DNA this call remains unverified. This CDR3 is 12 amino acids long.